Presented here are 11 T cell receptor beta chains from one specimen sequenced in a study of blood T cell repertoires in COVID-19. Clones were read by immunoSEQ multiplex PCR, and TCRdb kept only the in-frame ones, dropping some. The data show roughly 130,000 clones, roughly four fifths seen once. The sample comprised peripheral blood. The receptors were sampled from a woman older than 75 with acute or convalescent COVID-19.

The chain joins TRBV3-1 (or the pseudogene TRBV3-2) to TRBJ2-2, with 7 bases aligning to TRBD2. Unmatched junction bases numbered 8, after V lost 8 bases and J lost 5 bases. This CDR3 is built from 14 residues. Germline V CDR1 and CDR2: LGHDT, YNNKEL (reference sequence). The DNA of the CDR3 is TGTGCCAGCGATCGCGGGGGAGGTACCGGGGAGCTGTTTTTT. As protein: CASDRGGGTGELFF.

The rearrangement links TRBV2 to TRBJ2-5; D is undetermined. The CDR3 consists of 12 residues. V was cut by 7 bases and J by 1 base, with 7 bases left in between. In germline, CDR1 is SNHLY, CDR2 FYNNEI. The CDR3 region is CASNPGQETQYF. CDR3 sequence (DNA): TGTGCCAGCAACCCGGGCCAAGAGACCCAGTACTTC.

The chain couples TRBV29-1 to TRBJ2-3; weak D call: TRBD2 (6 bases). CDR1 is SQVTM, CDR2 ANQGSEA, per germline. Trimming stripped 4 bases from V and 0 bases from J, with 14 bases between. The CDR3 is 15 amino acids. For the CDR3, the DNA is TGCAGCGTTGTGTCGCTAGCGACTAGCACAGATACGCAGTATTTT. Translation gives CSVVSLATSTDTQYF.

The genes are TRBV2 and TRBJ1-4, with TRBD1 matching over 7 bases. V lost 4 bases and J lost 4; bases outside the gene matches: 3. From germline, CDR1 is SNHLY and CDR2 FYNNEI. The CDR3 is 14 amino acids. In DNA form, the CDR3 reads TGTGCCAGCAGTGCGGGACAGATTAATGAAAAACTGTTTTTT. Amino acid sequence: CASSAGQINEKLFF.

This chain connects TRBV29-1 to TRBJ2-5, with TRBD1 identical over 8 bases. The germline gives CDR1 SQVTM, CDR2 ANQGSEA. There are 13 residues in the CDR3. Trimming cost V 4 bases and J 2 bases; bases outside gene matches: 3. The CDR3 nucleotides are TGCAGCGTTGCAGGGACAGGACAAGAGACCCAGTACTTC. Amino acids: CSVAGTGQETQYF. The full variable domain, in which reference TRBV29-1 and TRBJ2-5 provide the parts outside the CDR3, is SAVISQKPSRDICQRGTSLTIQCQVDSQVTMMFWYRQQPGQSLTLIATANQGSEATYESGFVIDKFPISRPNLTFSTLTVSNMSPEDSSIYLCSVAGTGQETQYFGPGTRLLVL.

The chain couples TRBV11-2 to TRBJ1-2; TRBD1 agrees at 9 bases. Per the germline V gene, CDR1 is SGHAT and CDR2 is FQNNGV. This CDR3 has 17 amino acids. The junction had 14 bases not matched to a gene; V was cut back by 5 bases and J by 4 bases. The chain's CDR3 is CASSALKTGQGIYGYTF. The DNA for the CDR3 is TGTGCCAGCAGCGCTCTGAAAACGGGACAGGGCATCTATGGCTACACCTTC.

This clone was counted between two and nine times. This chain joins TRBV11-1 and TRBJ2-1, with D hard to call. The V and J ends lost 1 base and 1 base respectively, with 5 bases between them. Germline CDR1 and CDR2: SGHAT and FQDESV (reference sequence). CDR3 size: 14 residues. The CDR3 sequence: CASSLGASYNEQFF. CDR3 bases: TGTGCCAGCAGCTTAGGCGCTTCCTACAATGAGCAGTTCTTC.

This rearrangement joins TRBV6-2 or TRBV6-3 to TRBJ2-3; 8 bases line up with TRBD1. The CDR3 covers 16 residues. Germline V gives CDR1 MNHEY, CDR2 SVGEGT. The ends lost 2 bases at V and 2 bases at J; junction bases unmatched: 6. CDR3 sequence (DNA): TGTGCCAGCAGTTACCGCAGGGGGCTACCCACAGATACGCAGTATTTT. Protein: CASSYRRGLPTDTQYF.

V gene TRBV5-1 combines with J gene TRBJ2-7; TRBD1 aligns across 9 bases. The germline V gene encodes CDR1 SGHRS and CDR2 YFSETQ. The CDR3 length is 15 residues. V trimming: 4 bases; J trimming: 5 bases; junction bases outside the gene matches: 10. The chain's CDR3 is CASSVLGTGTNEQYF. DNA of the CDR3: TGCGCCAGCAGCGTGCTTGGGACAGGGACCAACGAGCAGTACTTC.

The CDR3 here is CASSYGDRALDTQYF. The CDR3 nucleotides read TGTGCCAGCAGTTATGGAGACAGGGCTTTAGATACGCAGTATTTT. The gene calls are TRBV6-5 and TRBJ2-3; 7 nucleotides agree with TRBD1. The germline gives CDR1 MNHEY, CDR2 SVGAGI. With V trimmed by 3 bases and J by 5 bases, 8 bases remained unmatched. CDR3 size: 15 residues.

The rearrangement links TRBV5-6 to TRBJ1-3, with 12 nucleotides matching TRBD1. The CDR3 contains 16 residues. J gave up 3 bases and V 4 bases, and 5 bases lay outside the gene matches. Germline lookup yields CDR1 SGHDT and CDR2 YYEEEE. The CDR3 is CASSTGQGAGGNTIYF. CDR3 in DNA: TGTGCCAGCAGCACGGGACAGGGGGCGGGTGGAAACACCATATATTTT. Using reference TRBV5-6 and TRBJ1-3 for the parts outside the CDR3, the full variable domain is DAGVTQSPTHLIKTRGQQVTLRCSPKSGHDTVSWYQQALGQGPQFIFQYYEEEERQRGNFPDRFSGHQFPNYSSELNVNALLLGDSALYLCASSTGQGAGGNTIYFGEGSWLTVV.